These 11 T cell receptor beta chains came from one sample sequenced in a study of T cells in Graves' hyperthyroidism and ophthalmopathy. The CDR3 regions of TCR beta were amplified from RNA transcripts. An initial round of RT-PCR targeting the TCR CDR3 relied on the HTBI primer set. MiXCR, applied by TCRdb to the multiplex PCR reads, yields one record per CDR3 protein. The sample yields 370,000 or so distinct CDR3 sequences, 15% to 18% seen once. The sample taken for sequencing was blood. These receptors came from a woman aged 18 to 35 with Graves' hyperthyroidism that later progressed to Graves' ophthalmopathy.

The chain uses TRBV4-3 and TRBJ2-5; D is unclear. Per germline, CDR1 LGHNA and CDR2 YSLEER. Trimming removed 0 bases from V and 5 bases from J, with 10 bases in between. The CDR3 is 14 amino acids. The CDR3 is CASSQEKGLETQYF. The CDR3 nucleotides are TGCGCCAGCAGCCAAGAGAAGGGTTTGGAGACCCAGTACTTC.

In regard to this clonotype: This may arise from a read error, as a much more abundant clone is one base away. The chain carries TRBV7-9 and TRBJ2-7, with D perhaps assigned TRBD1 or TRBD2 (5 bases each). Germline CDR1 SEHNR, CDR2 FQNEAQ (reference sequence). The CDR3 has 16 residues. In DNA form, the CDR3 reads TGTGCCAGCAGCCCGCCGAGAGGGACGGACTCCCACGAGCAGTACTTC. It is translated as CASSPPRGTDSHEQYF. Based on the CDR3 plus reference TRBV7-9 and TRBJ2-7, the full variable domain is DTGVSQNPRHKITKRGQNVTFRCDPISEHNRLYWYRQTLGQGPEFLTYFQNEAQLEKSRLLSDRFSAERPKGSFSTLEIQRTEQGDSAMYLCASSPPRGTDSHEQYFGPGTRLTVT.

In its sample, this clonotype was seen many times. One end of the junction fails to match germline, which may point to a read error. This rearrangement joins TRBV7-7 to TRBJ2-1; 7 bases are shared with TRBD2. The CDR3 totals 14 residues. Germline V gene lookup returns CDR1 SSHAT and CDR2 FNYEAQ (reference sequence). The CDR3 coding sequence is TGTGCTAGCAGCGTGGGGGTTGGCGGGGGTGAGCAGTTCTTC. It encodes CASSVGVGGGEQFF.

This clonotype appeared many times. V is TRBV27 and J is TRBJ1-1; the match to TRBD1 covers 9 bases. Germline loops: CDR1 MNHEY, CDR2 SMNVEV (reference sequence). With 6 bases clipped from V and 4 bases from J, the junction kept 18 bases outside the gene matches. The CDR3 is 18 residues long. The CDR3 region is CASSRSTGGGGKGTEAFF. CDR3 DNA sequence: TGTGCCAGCAGCCGATCGACAGGGGGAGGTGGGAAAGGCACTGAAGCTTTCTTT.

There are a few counts of this clonotype. This chain uses TRBV28 with TRBJ2-2, with 7 bases aligning to TRBD2. The J segment lost 1 base and the V segment lost 3 bases, leaving 8 bases of the junction unmatched. This CDR3 spans 17 amino acids. Germline loops: CDR1 MDHEN, CDR2 SYDVKM. This chain's CDR3 is CASSFGWDYLNTGELFF. CDR3 DNA sequence: TGTGCCAGCAGTTTCGGATGGGACTATTTGAACACCGGGGAGCTGTTTTTT.

A word on this clonotype: A much larger clone lies a single base off, so this may be a read error. V and J are TRBV6-5 and TRBJ2-7; 9 bases match TRBD2. This CDR3 has 13 amino acids. Germline trimming cut 2 bases from V and 6 bases from J; bases unmatched to any gene: 2. The germline CDR1 and CDR2 sequences are MNHEY and SVGAGI. Written as DNA, the CDR3 is TGTGCCAGCAGTTACCTGACTAGCGGCGAGCAGTACTTC. Translated: CASSYLTSGEQYF.

The sample holds many counts of this clonotype. V gene TRBV2 combines with J gene TRBJ1-6, with TRBD1 identical over 8 bases. The CDR3 consists of 15 residues. J lost 7 bases, V lost 4 bases, and 6 bases had no gene match. Looked up from germline, CDR1 is SNHLY and CDR2 is FYNNEI. CDR3: CASSGQGMVNSPLHF. Here the CDR3 DNA reads TGTGCCAGCAGTGGACAGGGGATGGTAAATTCACCCCTCCACTTT. Full variable domain (missing parts from reference TRBV2 and TRBJ1-6): EPEVTQTPSHQVTQMGQEVILRCVPISNHLYFYWYRQILGQKVEFLVSFYNNEISEKSEIFDDQFSVERPDGSNFTLKIRSTKLEDSAMYFCASSGQGMVNSPLHFGNGTRLTVT.

This clonotype has ten or more counts. V usage is TRBV6-2 or TRBV6-3 and J usage is TRBJ2-7, with TRBD2 identical over 12 bases. This CDR3 is 15 amino acids long. J was trimmed by 3 bases and V by 6 bases; bases with no gene match: 6. Germline assignment: CDR1 MNHEY and CDR2 SVGEGT. The DNA of the CDR3 is TGTGCCAGCAGGTCGACTAGCGGGAGTTTCTACGAGCAGTACTTC. Its translation: CASRSTSGSFYEQYF.

The chain employs TRBV7-6 and TRBJ2-1, with 10 bases lining up with TRBD2. The CDR3 is 16 residues long. The germline CDR1 and CDR2 sequences are SGHVS and FNYEAQ. J was trimmed by 6 bases and V by 1 base; bases with no gene match: 6. The DNA of the CDR3 is TGTGCCAGCAGCTTAGGGCTAGCGGGAGCCGGCAATGAGCAGTTCTTC. Encoded protein: CASSLGLAGAGNEQFF. The whole variable domain, filled in from reference TRBV7-6 and TRBJ2-1, reads GAGVSQSPRYKVTKRGQDVALRCDPISGHVSLYWYRQALGQGPEFLTYFNYEAQQDKSGLPNDRFSAERPEGSISTLTIQRTEQRDSAMYRCASSLGLAGAGNEQFFGPGTRLTVL.

The chain is built from TRBV5-1 and TRBJ2-7; D possibly corresponds to TRBD2 (7 bases). V dropped 2 bases and J dropped 3 bases, with 15 bases sitting between them. From germline, CDR1 is SGHRS and CDR2 YFSETQ. There are 15 residues in the CDR3. In DNA, the CDR3 is TGCGCCAGCAGCTTCGGCACAGGGAGGGACTACGAGCAGTACTTC. It specifies CASSFGTGRDYEQYF.

This clonotype was observed many times. The rearrangement uses TRBV7-8 and TRBJ2-7; D is possibly TRBD2 (5 bases). V shed 1 base and J shed 2 bases, with 12 bases lying between them. The CDR3 length is 15 residues. Germline CDR1 is SGHVS and CDR2 is FQNEAQ. The CDR3 region has the DNA TGTGCCAGCAGCTTAGGGGCTAGCTCACCCTACGAGCAGTACTTC. Amino acids: CASSLGASSPYEQYF.